These 31 T cell receptor beta chains originate from one sample sequenced in a study of cytomegalovirus exposure and HLA in healthy donors. The PCR employed 60 Vbeta primers together with 13 Jbeta primers. The table came from immunoSEQ multiplex PCR; TCRdb's copy has only in-frame clones and leaves some out. The data hold fewer than 180,000 clones, with 60% to 85% observed a single time. The sequenced sample was PBMCs. These receptors all come from a man over 45 in good health and CMV-seropositive.

The chain carries TRBV30 and TRBJ2-3, with TRBD2 identical over 10 bases. Trimming took 5 bases from V and 0 from J; bases not matched to a gene: 11. Looked up from germline, CDR1 is GTSNPN and CDR2 is SVGIG (reference sequence). The CDR3 is 17 residues long. The CDR3 spells CAWGAPSGSPSTDTQYF. DNA for the CDR3: TGTGCCTGGGGCGCTCCTAGCGGGAGCCCTAGCACAGATACGCAGTATTTT.

V and J are TRBV28 and TRBJ1-1, with 8 bases aligning to TRBD1. The trim removed 5 bases at V and 4 bases at J, leaving 3 bases unmatched. There are 13 residues in the CDR3. Germline assignment: CDR1 MDHEN and CDR2 SYDVKM. As DNA, the CDR3 is TGTGCCAGCAGTCCTGACAGGGGCACTGAAGCTTTCTTT. Translating gives CASSPDRGTEAFF.

This clone was counted only a few times. This chain uses TRBV29-1 with TRBJ2-7, with D possibly being TRBD2 (7 bases). The CDR3 is 13 amino acids. Germline V gene data show CDR1 as SQVTM and CDR2 as ANQGSEA. The V end lost 6 bases, the J end lost 4 bases, and 16 bases lay between the germline ends. For the CDR3, the DNA is TGCAGCGTGGGGGGGCAGGGGAAGTACGAGCAGTACTTC. As protein: CSVGGQGKYEQYF.

V gene TRBV5-1 combines with J gene TRBJ2-7, with TRBD2 matching over 11 bases. The CDR3 runs to 15 residues. V shed 4 bases and J 0 bases; nucleotides not matched to a gene: 3. CDR1 is SGHRS, CDR2 YFSETQ, per germline. The CDR3 loop is CASSGGTSGSYEQYF. DNA for the CDR3: TGCGCCAGCAGCGGCGGGACTAGCGGCTCCTACGAGCAGTACTTC.

This sequence joins TRBV2 and TRBJ1-1, with D unclear. This CDR3 has 14 amino acids. Trimming pared 4 bases from V and 3 bases from J, leaving 12 bases between. CDR1 and CDR2 from the germline V gene are SNHLY and FYNNEI. CDR3 protein: CASSVVFRDTEAFF. In nucleotides, the CDR3 is TGTGCCAGCAGTGTCGTTTTCCGGGACACTGAAGCTTTCTTT.

The chain links TRBV2 to TRBJ2-2; weak D call: TRBD2 (5 bases). CDR1 and CDR2 (germline): SNHLY, FYNNEI. Between the trimmed V and J ends, which lost 5 bases and 2 bases, there was a span of 12 bases. This CDR3 is built from 15 residues. CDR3 in amino acids: CASSYSGVNTGELFF. CDR3 DNA: TGTGCCAGCAGTTATTCCGGGGTCAACACCGGGGAGCTGTTTTTT.

This sequence joins TRBV27 and TRBJ2-5, with TRBD2 matching over 9 bases. From germline, CDR1 is MNHEY and CDR2 SMNVEV (reference sequence). The CDR3 runs to 14 residues. V shed 3 bases and J 5 bases; nucleotides not matched to a gene: 4. As DNA, the CDR3 is TGTGCCAGCAGTTTTAGCGGGAGCGCGGAGACCCAGTACTTC. Its translation is CASSFSGSAETQYF.

The chain is built from TRBV7-8 and TRBJ2-1; 10 nucleotides line up with TRBD2. This CDR3 has 19 residues. V shed 1 base and J 2 bases; nucleotides not matched to a gene: 11. Germline CDR1 and CDR2: SGHVS and FQNEAQ. CDR3 in DNA: TGTGCCAGCAGCTTAGTGGGACTAGCGCAAAGACTAGCCTACAATGAGCAGTTCTTC. Amino acids: CASSLVGLAQRLAYNEQFF.

The chain recombines TRBV2 with TRBJ2-5, with D possibly TRBD1 on 6 matching bases. The CDR3 loop spans 14 amino acids. Trimming removed 8 bases from V and 0 bases from J, with 13 bases in between. In germline, CDR1 is SNHLY, CDR2 FYNNEI. The CDR3 DNA reads as TGTGCCAGCTTAGAGCAGGGGTACCAAGAGACCCAGTACTTC. Its translation: CASLEQGYQETQYF.

The chain uses TRBV28 and TRBJ2-7; 10 bases fit TRBD2. Germline V gives CDR1 MDHEN, CDR2 SYDVKM. The CDR3 is 15 residues long. After removal of 3 bases from V and 2 bases from J, the junction contained 4 bases not matched to a gene. The CDR3 is CASSFGLAVTYEQYF. The CDR3, as DNA: TGTGCCAGCAGTTTTGGACTAGCGGTGACCTACGAGCAGTACTTC.

Details on this clone: This sample also contains other DNA sequences that code for the same CDR3. V is TRBV6-1 and J is TRBJ2-7, with D perhaps matching TRBD2 (5 bases). The germline V gene has CDR1 MNHNS and CDR2 SASEGT. V lost 5 bases and J 3 bases, leaving 17 bases between the germline ends. The CDR3 is 15 residues long. CDR3 loop: CASSSGTQRVYEQYF. The CDR3 coding sequence is TGTGCCAGCAGTAGCGGAACTCAGAGAGTCTACGAGCAGTACTTC.

The V and J genes are TRBV18 and TRBJ1-1; D remains unclear. Germline V lookup: CDR1 KGHSH, CDR2 LQKENI. The CDR3 totals 14 residues. Deletions cut 2 bases from V and 4 bases from J, with 11 bases between. This CDR3 is CASSPGPWSTEAFF. The CDR3 bases are TGTGCCAGCTCACCAGGCCCTTGGAGCACTGAAGCTTTCTTT.

This chain links TRBV2 with TRBJ2-5; 8 bases align to TRBD2. Germline CDR1 and CDR2: SNHLY and FYNNEI. CDR3 size: 14 residues. The V segment lost 3 bases and the J segment 5 bases; nucleotides outside the gene matches: 5. The CDR3 sequence: CASSERTSWETQYF. The DNA for the CDR3 is TGTGCCAGCAGTGAGCGGACTAGCTGGGAGACCCAGTACTTC.

The V gene is TRBV27, the J gene TRBJ2-1, with D possibly TRBD2 on 6 matching bases. The CDR3 consists of 15 residues. Germline V gene lookup returns CDR1 MNHEY and CDR2 SMNVEV (reference sequence). V was trimmed by 5 bases and J by 7 bases, leaving 18 bases between them. The CDR3 is CASSPGLGSANEQFF. The CDR3, as DNA: TGTGCCAGCAGTCCGGGACTTGGTTCGGCAAATGAGCAGTTCTTC.

V gene TRBV28 combines with J gene TRBJ2-1; possibly TRBD1 for D (6 bases). This CDR3 has 16 amino acids. The V end was cut by 3 bases, the J end by 6 bases, with 18 bases between. Per germline, CDR1 MDHEN and CDR2 SYDVKM. CDR3 coding DNA: TGTGCCAGCAGTTTTGGCCGGACAGTTTGGGGCAATGAGCAGTTCTTC. Protein sequence: CASSFGRTVWGNEQFF. Together with reference TRBV28 and TRBJ2-1, the CDR3 gives the full variable domain: DVKVTQSSRYLVKRTGEKVFLECVQDMDHENMFWYRQDPGLGLRLIYFSYDVKMKEKGDIPEGYSVSREKKERFSLILESASTNQTSMYLCASSFGRTVWGNEQFFGPGTRLTVL.

Worth noting for this clone: The same CDR3 is also encoded by other DNA sequences in this sample. The chain combines TRBV28 with TRBJ2-7; no definite D call. The germline V and J ends were trimmed by 6 bases and 0 bases, with 12 bases remaining between them. This CDR3 has 14 residues. Germline assignment: CDR1 MDHEN and CDR2 SYDVKM. Here the CDR3 DNA reads TGTGCCAGCAGCCCCACGGGTAGCTCCTACGAGCAGTACTTC. Translation: CASSPTGSSYEQYF.

This rearrangement joins TRBV9 to TRBJ2-5; TRBD2 aligns across 10 bases. The J call could be wrong; TRBJ2-7 is a better fit for the DNA end. CDR1 SGDLS and CDR2 YYNGEE come from the germline V gene. This CDR3 spans 16 amino acids. CDR3 sequence: CASSVGGAGGMGEQYF. The DNA for the CDR3 is TGTGCCAGCAGCGTAGGAGGAGCGGGAGGGATGGGCGAGCAGTACTTC.

J is TRBJ2-3 and V is TRBV7-2; TRBD2 agrees at 12 bases. The germline gives CDR1 SGHTA, CDR2 FQGNSA. This CDR3 is 16 amino acids long. The J segment lost 1 base and the V segment lost 4 bases, leaving 3 bases of the junction unmatched. The CDR3 bases are TGTGCCAGCAGCTCTCGACTAGCGGGAGGCACAGATACGCAGTATTTT. Amino acids: CASSSRLAGGTDTQYF.

This chain uses TRBV2 with TRBJ2-7, with D unresolved. The CDR3 runs to 13 residues. The V and J ends lost 3 bases and 6 bases respectively, with 12 bases between them. Germline V gives CDR1 SNHLY, CDR2 FYNNEI. CDR3 residues: CASSDHIAREQYF. The CDR3 bases are TGTGCCAGCAGTGATCATATCGCGCGCGAGCAGTACTTC.

This chain links TRBV18 with TRBJ2-7; D remains ambiguous. Germline V gene data show CDR1 as KGHSH and CDR2 as LQKENI. CDR3 length: 14 residues. V lost 3 bases and J lost 1, with 10 bases in between. CDR3 DNA: TGTGCCAGCTCACCCCAATACAGTTCCTACGAGCAGTACTTC. It codes for CASSPQYSSYEQYF.

This rearrangement joins TRBV15 to TRBJ2-5, with 8 nucleotides matching TRBD2. In germline, CDR1 is LNHNV, CDR2 YYDKDF (reference sequence). The J segment lost 5 bases and the V segment lost 8 bases, leaving 7 bases of the junction unmatched. The CDR3 is made up of 13 amino acids. The CDR3: CATGSGTRETQYF. For the CDR3, the DNA is TGTGCCACCGGTAGCGGGACTAGGGAGACCCAGTACTTC.

CDR3 loop: CASSRDRRTRNTEAFF. DNA of the CDR3: TGTGCCAGCAGCAGGGACAGGCGCACGAGGAACACTGAAGCTTTCTTT. The chain links TRBV7-9 to TRBJ1-1; 8 bases are a match to TRBD1. V was clipped by 5 bases and J by 1 base; unmatched bases: 9. The CDR3 spans 16 residues. Germline CDR1 SEHNR, CDR2 FQNEAQ (reference sequence).

This clone was found many times. The chain joins TRBV5-6 to TRBJ2-5; D is undetermined. The ends were cut back, 1 base at V and 1 base at J, with 8 bases in the middle. In germline, CDR1 is SGHDT, CDR2 YYEEEE. The CDR3 consists of 14 residues. Here the CDR3 reads CASSLLDSQETQYF. CDR3 in DNA: TGTGCCAGCAGCTTGTTAGATAGCCAAGAGACCCAGTACTTC.

This clone was seen a few times. The chain recombines TRBV7-9 with TRBJ2-3; 9 nucleotides align to TRBD2. The CDR3 consists of 14 residues. V lost 4 bases to trimming and J lost 5 bases; unmatched junction nucleotides: 4. Germline CDR1 and CDR2: SEHNR and FQNEAQ (reference sequence). This CDR3 reads CASSSGLAQDTQYF. DNA for the CDR3: TGTGCCAGCAGCTCGGGACTAGCCCAAGATACGCAGTATTTT. Variable domain in full (rest from reference TRBV7-9 and TRBJ2-3): DTGVSQNPRHKITKRGQNVTFRCDPISEHNRLYWYRQTLGQGPEFLTYFQNEAQLEKSRLLSDRFSAERPKGSFSTLEIQRTEQGDSAMYLCASSSGLAQDTQYFGPGTRLTVL.

This chain uses TRBV27 with TRBJ2-7; D remains unclear. With 5 bases removed from V and 3 bases from J, the gap between germline ends came to 17 bases. The CDR3 is made up of 15 amino acids. The V gene's germline CDR1 is MNHEY and CDR2 SMNVEV (reference sequence). CDR3 sequence (DNA): TGTGCCAGCAGTCCCACCCAGTGGCCGCTCTACGAGCAGTACTTC. Translating it yields CASSPTQWPLYEQYF.

This clone was seen a single time. The genes are TRBV5-4 and TRBJ2-7; 8 bases are shared with TRBD2. There are 15 residues in the CDR3. V was pared by 5 bases and J by 3 bases, with 10 bases of the junction left unmatched. CDR1 and CDR2 from the germline V gene are SGHNT and YYREEE (reference sequence). The DNA of the CDR3 is TGTGCCAGCAGTCAGGAAGCGGGAGCCAACTACGAGCAGTACTTC. Translating it yields CASSQEAGANYEQYF.

V and J are TRBV25-1 and TRBJ1-2; 8 bases agree with TRBD1. The CDR3 totals 13 residues. V lost 8 bases to trimming and J lost 4 bases; unmatched junction nucleotides: 6. Germline V gives CDR1 MGHDK, CDR2 SYGVNS. The CDR3 spells CASGPTGGYGYTF. The CDR3 DNA reads TGTGCCAGCGGCCCTACAGGGGGCTATGGCTACACCTTC.

This chain links TRBV6-5 with TRBJ1-6; 9 nucleotides match TRBD1. The CDR3 spans 15 residues. Germline CDR1 and CDR2: MNHEY and SVGAGI. V dropped 8 bases and J dropped 7; count of bases not matched to a gene: 9. Written as DNA, the CDR3 is TGTGCCAGCCGGGACAGGGACGGGGTAAATTCACCCCTCCACTTT. Protein sequence: CASRDRDGVNSPLHF.

The rearrangement links TRBV11-2 to TRBJ2-7; D possibly corresponds to TRBD1 (5 bases). V lost 3 bases and J 3 bases, leaving 15 bases between the germline ends. The CDR3 runs to 15 residues. Germline-derived CDR1 and CDR2 are SGHAT and FQNNGV. The CDR3 DNA is TGTGCCAGCAGCTTTCAGGGCGGTTTTGGCTACGAGCAGTACTTC. Its translation: CASSFQGGFGYEQYF.

The rearrangement joins TRBV2 to TRBJ2-1, with D hard to call. V was shortened by 9 bases and J by 3 bases, with 6 bases between the two germline ends. This CDR3 has 11 residues. The germline CDR1 and CDR2 sequences are SNHLY and FYNNEI. In DNA, the CDR3 is TGTGCCAGTACGAGCTACAATGAGCAGTTCTTC. It specifies CASTSYNEQFF. The variable domain in full, with the rest retrieved from reference TRBV2 and TRBJ2-1, is EPEVTQTPSHQVTQMGQEVILRCVPISNHLYFYWYRQILGQKVEFLVSFYNNEISEKSEIFDDQFSVERPDGSNFTLKIRSTKLEDSAMYFCASTSYNEQFFGPGTRLTVL.

This clone turned up a few times. The V and J genes are TRBV30 and TRBJ2-2, with 10 bases identical to TRBD2. Trimming removed 2 bases from V and 4 bases from J; junction bases left unmatched: 13. This CDR3 is built from 18 residues. In germline, CDR1 is GTSNPN, CDR2 SVGIG (reference sequence). The chain's CDR3 is CAWSPALTSGISTGELFF. The CDR3 coding sequence is TGTGCCTGGAGTCCGGCACTTACTAGCGGGATTAGCACCGGGGAGCTGTTTTTT.